A selection of T cell receptor beta chains follows, all from one sample in a study of T cells in Graves' hyperthyroidism and ophthalmopathy. TCRdb used MiXCR to reprocess the multiplex PCR reads, holding one entry per CDR3 protein. The sample has 300,000 to 500,000 distinct CDR3 sequences, 14% to 15% seen once; the top ten hold over 25%. Sequenced sample: blood. The receptors were sampled from a woman aged 25 to 39 with Graves' hyperthyroidism. Both conserved end residues are part of each CDR3. A D gene is named only where the DNA matches it firmly. Clone sizes are given selectively: once, few, many, or a class where the clone is expanded.

size: many; V: TRBV12-3/TRBV12-4; J: TRBJ2-7; D: TRBD2; DNA: TGTGCCAGCAGTGCAGGCGGGGGGAAACCCTACGAGCAGTACTTC; CDR3: CASSAGGGKPYEQYF
size: many; V: TRBV3-1; J: TRBJ2-1; D: .; DNA: TGTGCCAGCAGCCAAGGTTCACTAGCACGGCAGTTCTTC; CDR3: CASSQGSLARQFF
size: .; V: TRBV25-1; J: TRBJ2-2; D: .; DNA: TGTGCCAGCTCCGGGACGCATACGAACACCGGGGAGCTGTTTTTT; CDR3: CASSGTHTNTGELFF
size: .; V: TRBV6-1; J: TRBJ2-3; D: .; DNA: TGTGCCAGCAGCCTAGTTCTGTCAGATACGCAGTATTTT; CDR3: CASSLVLSDTQYF
size: few; V: TRBV29-1; J: TRBJ2-7; D: TRBD2; DNA: TGCAGCGTTGGGGGCGGGAGGTTCTACGAGCAGTACTTC; CDR3: CSVGGGRFYEQYF
size: many; V: TRBV28; J: TRBJ1-3; D: .; DNA: TGTGCCAGCAGAGAAGTGGCCCTCTCTGGAAACACCATATATTTT; CDR3: CASREVALSGNTIYF
size: .; V: TRBV12-3/TRBV12-4; J: TRBJ2-1; D: TRBD2; DNA: TGTGCCAGCAGTTTAGTAGCGGGAGGGCGAAATGAGCAGTTCTTC; CDR3: CASSLVAGGRNEQFF
size: many; V: TRBV11-3; J: TRBJ1-1; D: .; DNA: TGTGCCAGCAGCTTCGGCAGGGGCGTTAACACTGAAGCTTTCTTT; CDR3: CASSFGRGVNTEAFF
size: once; V: TRBV7-2; J: TRBJ2-2; D: .; DNA: TGTGCCAGCAGCTTAATGGTCACCGGGGAGCTGTTTTTT; CDR3: CASSLMVTGELFF
size: few; V: TRBV7-2; J: TRBJ1-2; D: .; DNA: TGTGCCAGCAGCTTTAACAGGGAGGTTGGGTACACCTTC; CDR3: CASSFNREVGYTF
size: .; V: TRBV5-6; J: TRBJ2-3; D: TRBD2; DNA: TGTGCCAGTAGTATAGCGGGAGATAGCACAGATACGCAGTATTTT; CDR3: CASSIAGDSTDTQYF
size: few; V: TRBV7-2; J: TRBJ2-7; D: TRBD2; DNA: TGTGCCAGCGCTAGCGGGAGCGTATCCTACGAGCAGTACTTC; CDR3: CASASGSVSYEQYF
size: few; V: TRBV7-2; J: TRBJ2-5; D: TRBD2; DNA: TGTGCCAGCAGCTTAGGGCCTAGCGGGAGGTCTGAGACCCAGTACTTC; CDR3: CASSLGPSGRSETQYF
size: many; V: TRBV2; J: TRBJ2-1; D: .; DNA: TGTGCCAGCAGGGCAGCGGTCAGCTCCTACAATGAGCAGTTCTTC; CDR3: CASRAAVSSYNEQFF
size: many; V: TRBV2; J: TRBJ2-7; D: TRBD1; DNA: TGTGCCAGCAGATTTGACAGGGCCATTAACGAGCAGTACTTC; CDR3: CASRFDRAINEQYF
size: many; V: TRBV7-8; J: TRBJ2-2; D: TRBD2; DNA: TGTGCCAGCAGCTCTGCTAGCGGGTGGACCGGGGAGCTGTTTTTT; CDR3: CASSSASGWTGELFF
size: many; V: TRBV12-3/TRBV12-4; J: TRBJ1-5; D: TRBD1; DNA: TGTGCCAGCAGTTTAGGGACAGGGATTCCCCAGCATTTT; CDR3: CASSLGTGIPQHF
size: .; V: TRBV5-1; J: TRBJ2-5; D: TRBD2; DNA: TGCGCCAGCAGCTTGACTAGCGGGGGGGAGACCCAGTACTTC; CDR3: CASSLTSGGETQYF
size: .; V: TRBV5-1; J: TRBJ2-3; D: .; DNA: TGCGCCAGCAGATCTCAGACAGGCAGATCTAGCACAGATACGCAGTATTTT; CDR3: CASRSQTGRSSTDTQYF
size: .; V: TRBV10-3; J: TRBJ2-7; D: .; DNA: TGTGCCATCAGTGAGTCGAGGGATTACGAGCAGTACTTC; CDR3: CAISESRDYEQYF
size: .; V: TRBV5-5; J: TRBJ2-1; D: .; DNA: TGTGCCAGCAGCTTGTACGGGGGTGAGCAGTTCTTC; CDR3: CASSLYGGEQFF
size: many; V: TRBV7-6; J: TRBJ2-3; D: .; DNA: TGTGCCAGCAGCGGTCAAGCTAGCGGCACAGATACGCAGTATTTT; CDR3: CASSGQASGTDTQYF
size: many; V: TRBV18; J: TRBJ2-5; D: TRBD1; DNA: TGTGCCAGCTCACCAAGGGGACAGCGAAAAGAGACCCAGTACTTC; CDR3: CASSPRGQRKETQYF
size: many; V: TRBV20-1; J: TRBJ2-7; D: .; DNA: TGCAGTGCGGACGGGACGGCAGGCTCCTACGAGCAGTACTTC; CDR3: CSADGTAGSYEQYF
size: many; V: TRBV2; J: TRBJ2-1; D: TRBD1; DNA: TGTGCCAGCAGTGAAGCGCAACAGGGGTCCTACAATGAGCAGTTCTTC; CDR3: CASSEAQQGSYNEQFF
size: .; V: TRBV3-1; J: TRBJ2-3; D: TRBD2; DNA: TGTGCCAGCAGCCTACTGACTAGCGGGAGGATCGCAGATACGCAGTATTTT; CDR3: CASSLLTSGRIADTQYF